This TCR beta chain came from a study of patients and donors after allogeneic stem cell transplantation. TCRdb fed the RT-PCR reads into MiXCR, producing one record per CDR3 protein. The repertoire has fewer than 60,000 distinct CDR3 sequences, about 14% of them found once; the top ten carry approximately 33%. This CDR3 is 16 amino acids long. Trimming left V 4 bases short and J 5 bases short, with 18 bases between. The receptor was derived from a human donor who was either an allogeneic HSCT recipient or a stem cell or donor lymphocyte infusion donor (not recorded which). It is not recorded whose cells these are; they may come from a transplant donor. Source material: blood, either unsorted or a sorted T cell fraction (not recorded which). This chain links TRBV23-1 with TRBJ1-5, with D possibly matching TRBD1 (5 bases). TRBV23-1 is annotated as an ORF whose role is uncertain. For the CDR3, the DNA is TGCGCCAGCAGTCGGTATTGTCAGGGACTTTATCAGCCCCAGCATTTT. Amino acid sequence: CASSRYCQGLYQPQHF.